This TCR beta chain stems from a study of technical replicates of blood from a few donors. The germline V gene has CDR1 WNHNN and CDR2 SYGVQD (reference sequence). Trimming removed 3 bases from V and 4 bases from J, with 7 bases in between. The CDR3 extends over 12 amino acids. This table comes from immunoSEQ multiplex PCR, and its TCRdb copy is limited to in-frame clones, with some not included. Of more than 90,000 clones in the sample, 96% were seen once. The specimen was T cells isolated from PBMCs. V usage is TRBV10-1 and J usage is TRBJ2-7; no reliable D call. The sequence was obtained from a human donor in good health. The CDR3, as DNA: TGCGCCAGCAGTGATTCTCTATACGAGCAGTACTTC. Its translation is CASSDSLYEQYF.